A selection of T cell receptor beta chains follows, all from one sample in a study of T cells after yellow fever vaccination. TCRdb reprocessed the 5' RACE reads via MiXCR and lists one record per CDR3 protein. The sample records approximately 300,000 distinct CDR3 sequences, 8.5% to 9% being singletons. The sample was PBMCs, taken on the day of the first yellow fever vaccination. The source of these receptors is a man between 18 and 35 years old who received the YFV17D yellow fever vaccine. Both conserved end residues are part of each CDR3. The D gene is left open where the match is weak. Expanded clones get a size class; other rows say once, few or many, or leave the size out.

d_gene: TRBD1; abundance: .; v_gene: TRBV29-1; j_gene: TRBJ1-1; len: 14; CDR3aa: CSVEGQGGNTEAFF; CDR3nt: TGCAGCGTCGAAGGACAGGGGGGGAACACTGAAGCTTTCTTT
d_gene: .; abundance: few; v_gene: TRBV5-1; j_gene: TRBJ2-3; len: 15; CDR3aa: CASSLFRTTTDTQYF; CDR3nt: TGCGCCAGCAGCTTGTTCAGAACAACCACAGATACGCAGTATTTT
d_gene: TRBD1; abundance: .; v_gene: TRBV4-2; j_gene: TRBJ2-3; len: 16; CDR3aa: CASSTRDRVSTDTQYF; CDR3nt: TGTGCCAGCAGCACACGGGACAGGGTTAGCACAGATACGCAGTATTTT
d_gene: TRBD2; abundance: few; v_gene: TRBV7-9; j_gene: TRBJ2-7; len: 14; CDR3aa: CASSSPGLGYEQYF; CDR3nt: TGTGCCAGCAGCTCCCCGGGACTAGGTTACGAGCAGTACTTC
d_gene: .; abundance: many; v_gene: TRBV5-1; j_gene: TRBJ2-3; len: 14; CDR3aa: CASSLLRPPDTQYF; CDR3nt: TGCGCCAGCAGCTTGTTGAGGCCCCCAGATACGCAGTATTTT
d_gene: TRBD2; abundance: few; v_gene: TRBV28; j_gene: TRBJ2-3; len: 15; CDR3aa: CASSTPTSGGYTQYF; CDR3nt: TGTGCCAGCAGTACTCCGACTAGCGGGGGATATACGCAGTATTTT
d_gene: TRBD1; abundance: few; v_gene: TRBV5-1; j_gene: TRBJ1-1; len: 14; CDR3aa: CASSLQTGTTEAFF; CDR3nt: TGCGCCAGCAGCTTACAGACAGGGACCACTGAAGCTTTCTTT
d_gene: .; abundance: few; v_gene: TRBV12-3/TRBV12-4; j_gene: TRBJ2-1; len: 11; CDR3aa: CASSIRVEQFF; CDR3nt: TGTGCCAGCAGTATCCGGGTCGAGCAGTTCTTC
d_gene: .; abundance: .; v_gene: TRBV12-3/TRBV12-4; j_gene: TRBJ2-1; len: 11; CDR3aa: CASSLATEQFF; CDR3nt: TGTGCCAGCAGTTTGGCGACTGAGCAGTTCTTC
d_gene: .; abundance: few; v_gene: TRBV9; j_gene: TRBJ2-5; len: 13; CDR3aa: CASSVAGIETQYF; CDR3nt: TGTGCCAGCAGCGTAGCAGGGATAGAGACCCAGTACTTC
d_gene: .; abundance: many; v_gene: TRBV12-3/TRBV12-4; j_gene: TRBJ1-6; len: 14; CDR3aa: CASSTGSIIHPLHF; CDR3nt: TGTGCCAGCAGTACAGGTTCTATAATTCACCCCCTCCACTTT
d_gene: .; abundance: few; v_gene: TRBV10-3; j_gene: TRBJ1-2; len: 12; CDR3aa: CATQGYGAGYTF; CDR3nt: TGTGCCACCCAGGGGTACGGGGCCGGCTACACCTTC
d_gene: .; abundance: few; v_gene: TRBV6-5; j_gene: TRBJ2-5; len: 17; CDR3aa: CASSYDTYATAQETQYF; CDR3nt: TGTGCCAGCAGTTACGATACTTATGCGACAGCCCAAGAGACCCAGTACTTC
d_gene: .; abundance: few; v_gene: TRBV4-3; j_gene: TRBJ2-3; len: 17; CDR3aa: CASSPRPTGSSTDTQYF; CDR3nt: TGCGCCAGCAGCCCCCGTCCGACAGGTAGTAGCACAGATACGCAGTATTTT
d_gene: .; abundance: few; v_gene: TRBV7-3; j_gene: TRBJ2-7; len: 15; CDR3aa: CASSLIRESVYEQYF; CDR3nt: TGTGCCAGCAGCTTAATCAGGGAGAGCGTGTACGAGCAGTACTTC
d_gene: .; abundance: few; v_gene: TRBV12-3/TRBV12-4; j_gene: TRBJ2-5; len: 12; CDR3aa: CASSPAGRTQYF; CDR3nt: TGTGCCAGCAGCCCCGCGGGGAGGACCCAGTACTTC
d_gene: TRBD2; abundance: many; v_gene: TRBV5-1; j_gene: TRBJ2-1; len: 17; CDR3aa: CASSPGLAGSSYNEQFF; CDR3nt: TGCGCCAGCAGTCCGGGACTAGCGGGGTCCTCCTACAATGAGCAGTTCTTC
d_gene: .; abundance: many; v_gene: TRBV11-2; j_gene: TRBJ2-3; len: 12; CDR3aa: CASSRFTDTQYF; CDR3nt: TGTGCCAGCAGCCGGTTCACAGATACGCAGTATTTT
d_gene: TRBD1; abundance: few; v_gene: TRBV29-1; j_gene: TRBJ2-7; len: 13; CDR3aa: CSVEPPDRDEQYF; CDR3nt: TGCAGCGTTGAACCTCCCGACAGGGACGAGCAGTACTTC
d_gene: .; abundance: many; v_gene: TRBV5-5; j_gene: TRBJ1-1; len: 15; CDR3aa: CASSLASGSGTEAFF; CDR3nt: TGTGCCAGCAGCTTGGCCTCTGGGTCGGGCACTGAAGCTTTCTTT
d_gene: TRBD1; abundance: many; v_gene: TRBV5-1; j_gene: TRBJ2-5; len: 15; CDR3aa: CASSFGQGALETQYF; CDR3nt: TGCGCCAGCAGCTTCGGACAGGGGGCTTTAGAGACCCAGTACTTC
d_gene: .; abundance: .; v_gene: TRBV4-2; j_gene: TRBJ2-4; len: 15; CDR3aa: CASSQGHMAKNIQYF; CDR3nt: TGTGCCAGCAGCCAAGGTCATATGGCCAAAAACATTCAGTACTTC
d_gene: TRBD1; abundance: few; v_gene: TRBV29-1; j_gene: TRBJ2-1; len: 14; CDR3aa: CSVEGQGAEGEQFF; CDR3nt: TGCAGCGTTGAGGGCCAGGGGGCTGAGGGGGAGCAGTTCTTC
d_gene: .; abundance: .; v_gene: TRBV12-3/TRBV12-4; j_gene: TRBJ1-3; len: 13; CDR3aa: CAQGGTSGNTIYF; CDR3nt: TGTGCCCAGGGAGGGACCTCTGGAAACACCATATATTTT
d_gene: TRBD1; abundance: many; v_gene: TRBV6-5; j_gene: TRBJ1-6; len: 15; CDR3aa: CASSRTGFQDSPLHF; CDR3nt: TGTGCCAGCAGTAGGACAGGGTTCCAAGATTCACCCCTCCACTTT
d_gene: .; abundance: .; v_gene: TRBV28; j_gene: TRBJ2-5; len: 14; CDR3aa: CASRLKVVTETQYF; CDR3nt: TGTGCCAGCAGACTAAAGGTAGTGACAGAGACCCAGTACTTC
d_gene: .; abundance: few; v_gene: TRBV20-1; j_gene: TRBJ1-2; len: 9; CDR3aa: CRGPRGYTF; CDR3nt: TGCAGGGGCCCTCGGGGCTACACCTTC
d_gene: .; abundance: once; v_gene: TRBV7-9; j_gene: TRBJ2-7; len: 12; CDR3aa: CARSRGSYEQYF; CDR3nt: TGTGCCAGGAGCCGGGGGTCTTACGAGCAGTACTTC
d_gene: .; abundance: many; v_gene: TRBV27; j_gene: TRBJ2-2; len: 12; CDR3aa: CASSFYTGELFF; CDR3nt: TGTGCCAGCAGTTTCTACACCGGGGAGCTGTTTTTT
d_gene: .; abundance: .; v_gene: TRBV9; j_gene: TRBJ2-3; len: 17; CDR3aa: CASSAPKGGGRTDTQYF; CDR3nt: TGTGCCAGCAGCGCCCCCAAAGGAGGAGGTAGGACAGATACGCAGTATTTT
d_gene: TRBD1; abundance: few; v_gene: TRBV5-4; j_gene: TRBJ1-6; len: 14; CDR3aa: CASSPGTDDSPLHF; CDR3nt: TGTGCCAGCAGCCCAGGGACAGATGATTCACCCCTCCACTTT
d_gene: .; abundance: .; v_gene: TRBV19; j_gene: TRBJ1-5; len: 15; CDR3aa: CASNEAGLINQPQHF; CDR3nt: TGTGCCAGTAACGAGGCAGGCCTGATCAATCAGCCCCAGCATTTT
d_gene: TRBD1; abundance: few; v_gene: TRBV5-4; j_gene: TRBJ1-2; len: 15; CDR3aa: CASSPRPGQGGGYTF; CDR3nt: TGTGCCAGCAGCCCCCGCCCGGGACAGGGTGGTGGCTACACCTTC
d_gene: TRBD2; abundance: .; v_gene: TRBV6-1; j_gene: TRBJ2-5; len: 15; CDR3aa: CASSKLAGGQETQYF; CDR3nt: TGTGCCAGCAGTAAACTAGCGGGGGGACAAGAGACCCAGTACTTC
d_gene: .; abundance: few; v_gene: TRBV11-2; j_gene: TRBJ1-2; len: 15; CDR3aa: CASSSPRQGRSGYTF; CDR3nt: TGTGCCAGCAGCTCCCCCCGGCAGGGACGGTCGGGCTACACCTTC
d_gene: .; abundance: few; v_gene: TRBV27; j_gene: TRBJ1-2; len: 14; CDR3aa: CASSRDKANYGYTF; CDR3nt: TGTGCCAGCAGCCGGGACAAGGCCAACTATGGCTACACCTTC
d_gene: .; abundance: .; v_gene: TRBV27; j_gene: TRBJ1-1; len: 14; CDR3aa: CASSPGRWNTEAFF; CDR3nt: TGTGCCAGCAGTCCGGGACGTTGGAACACTGAAGCTTTCTTT
d_gene: TRBD2; abundance: many; v_gene: TRBV7-2; j_gene: TRBJ2-2; len: 16; CDR3aa: CASSLSSGTNTGELFF; CDR3nt: TGTGCCAGCAGCTTATCTAGCGGGACAAACACCGGGGAGCTGTTTTTT
d_gene: .; abundance: .; v_gene: TRBV30; j_gene: TRBJ1-1; len: 13; CDR3aa: CAWSVPWNTEAFF; CDR3nt: TGTGCCTGGAGTGTACCTTGGAACACTGAAGCTTTCTTT
d_gene: .; abundance: few; v_gene: TRBV12-3/TRBV12-4; j_gene: TRBJ2-5; len: 15; CDR3aa: CASSFGVRLQETQYF; CDR3nt: TGTGCCAGCAGTTTTGGGGTTCGCCTGCAAGAGACCCAGTACTTC
d_gene: .; abundance: .; v_gene: TRBV28; j_gene: TRBJ2-3; len: 16; CDR3aa: CASSLFGGAFADTQYF; CDR3nt: TGTGCCAGCAGTTTATTTGGGGGGGCCTTTGCAGATACGCAGTATTTT